This TCR beta chain came from a study of shared clonotypes between healthy human individuals. Broader study findings: Sampling involved blood alone; tissue repertoires likely differ. Four donors shared about 4.8% of their naive CD4 clonotypes.

In the case of this clone: As yet, its antigen is unknown.

Clones were read by immunoSEQ multiplex PCR, and TCRdb kept only the in-frame ones, dropping some. The table lists 2 million or so clones, just under 95% of them singletons. The naive CD8 fraction comprised CD45RO-negative cells positively selected for CCR7 and excluded terminally differentiated effector memory CD45RA+ cells. The CDR3 is 16 residues long. V dropped 0 bases and J dropped 4 bases, with 16 bases sitting between them. Germline V lookup: CDR1 PRHDT, CDR2 FYEKMQ (reference sequence). The sequencing sample was made of naive CD8+ T cells sorted from blood. The clonotype was recovered from a man aged 18-30 years in good health. The V call is TRBV13, the J call TRBJ2-7; D uncertain. The CDR3 is CASSLGGTTQIYEQYF. In DNA form, the CDR3 reads TGTGCCAGCAGCTTAGGGGGTACAACCCAAATTTACGAGCAGTACTTC.